This TCR beta chain was sequenced during a study of cytomegalovirus exposure and HLA in healthy donors. Study details: An earlier analysis identified 95 million to 120 million unique TCR beta sequences in about 179 million T cells.

The PCR ran on 60 Vbeta and 13 Jbeta primers. Data came from immunoSEQ multiplex PCR; TCRdb stores just in-frame clones and leaves some out. Its clone listing holds roughly 40,000 clones. Germline-derived CDR1 and CDR2 are MNHNY and SVGAGI (reference sequence). V was clipped by 2 bases and J by 3 bases; unmatched bases: 3. The CDR3 contains 14 residues. The gene calls are TRBV6-6 and TRBJ1-1, with TRBD1 matching 7 bases. The sequencing sample was made of PBMCs. The TCR originated in a man aged 40-50 years in good health and CMV-seropositive. The CDR3 loop is CASSYQGTDTEAFF. In nucleotides, the CDR3 is TGTGCCAGCAGTTACCAGGGGACAGACACTGAAGCTTTCTTT.